This T cell receptor (beta chain) was identified during a study of OX40 agonist ivuxolimab in advanced cancers. Turning to the study itself: With ivuxolimab, an agonistic anti-OX40 (CD134) antibody, patients were treated.

Regarding this clone: No antigen is known for it.

The study, taken as a whole, reports: In general, CD8+ T cells held more expanded clones than CD4+ did, on average.

Only in-frame clones appear in the TCRdb table, and some are missing; sequencing was by immunoSEQ multiplex PCR. The sample lists around 63,000 clones; 70% to 80% were seen once. A history of autoimmune disease or systemic immunosuppression excluded patients. Germline-derived CDR1 and CDR2 are SGHTA and FQGNSA. V was trimmed by 2 bases and J by 3 bases, leaving 17 bases between them. This CDR3 has 17 residues. The rearrangement joins TRBV7-2 to TRBJ1-3; tentatively, D is TRBD1 (6 bases). The receptor comes from an adult with an advanced solid tumor such as melanoma, head and neck, liver or kidney cancer. The sample consisted of CD4+ or CD8+ T cells sorted from blood, taken in a trial of the OX40 agonist ivuxolimab. The CDR3 loop is CASSLYTGSGLGNTIYF. CDR3 sequence (DNA): TGTGCCAGCAGCTTATACACAGGGTCAGGCCTTGGAAACACCATATATTTT.